This T cell receptor (beta chain) was documented in a study of cytomegalovirus exposure and HLA in healthy donors. The data were produced by immunoSEQ multiplex PCR, yet TCRdb's version contains in-frame clones alone and is incomplete. This table has more than 250,000 clones, roughly 88% appearing once. The CDR3 runs 15 residues. Trimming took 2 bases from V and 3 from J; bases not matched to a gene: 6. Germline V gene lookup returns CDR1 MDHEN and CDR2 SYDVKM. This receptor was obtained from a woman in her twenties or thirties in good health and CMV-seronegative. The sequenced sample was PBMCs. This chain connects TRBV28 to TRBJ2-7, with 8 bases fitting TRBD1. The CDR3, as DNA: TGTGCCAGCAGTTTACGTACAGGGGGAGTCTACGAGCAGTACTTC. It codes for CASSLRTGGVYEQYF.